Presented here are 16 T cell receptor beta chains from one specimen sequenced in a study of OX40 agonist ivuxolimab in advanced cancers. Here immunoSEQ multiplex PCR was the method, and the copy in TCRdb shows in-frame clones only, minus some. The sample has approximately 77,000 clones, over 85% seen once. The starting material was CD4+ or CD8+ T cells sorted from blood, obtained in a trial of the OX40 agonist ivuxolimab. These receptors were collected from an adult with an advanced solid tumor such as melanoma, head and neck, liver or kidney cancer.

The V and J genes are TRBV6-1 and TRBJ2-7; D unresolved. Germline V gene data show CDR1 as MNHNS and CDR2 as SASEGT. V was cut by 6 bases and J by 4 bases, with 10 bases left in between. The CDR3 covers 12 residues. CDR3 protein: CASSFDIYEQYF. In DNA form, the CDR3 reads TGTGCCAGCAGCTTCGACATATACGAGCAGTACTTC.

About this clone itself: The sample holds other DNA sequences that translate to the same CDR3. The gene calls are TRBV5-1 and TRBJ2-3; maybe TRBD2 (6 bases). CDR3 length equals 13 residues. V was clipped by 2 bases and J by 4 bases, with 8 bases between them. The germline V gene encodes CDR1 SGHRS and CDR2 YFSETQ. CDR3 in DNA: TGCGCCAGCAGCTTAGGCGGGGCAGATACGCAGTATTTT. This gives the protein CASSLGGADTQYF.

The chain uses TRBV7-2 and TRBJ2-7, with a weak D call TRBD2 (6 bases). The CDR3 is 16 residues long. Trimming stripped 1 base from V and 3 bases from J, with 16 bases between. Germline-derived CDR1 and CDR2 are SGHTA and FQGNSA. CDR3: CASSLVAGIAIYEQYF. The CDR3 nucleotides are TGTGCCAGCAGCTTAGTTGCGGGAATCGCTATCTACGAGCAGTACTTC. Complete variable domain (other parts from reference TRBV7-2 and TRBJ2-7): GAGVSQSPSNKVTEKGKDVELRCDPISGHTALYWYRQSLGQGLEFLIYFQGNSAPDKSGLPSDRFSAERTGGSVSTLTIQRTQQEDSAVYLCASSLVAGIAIYEQYFGPGTRLTVT.

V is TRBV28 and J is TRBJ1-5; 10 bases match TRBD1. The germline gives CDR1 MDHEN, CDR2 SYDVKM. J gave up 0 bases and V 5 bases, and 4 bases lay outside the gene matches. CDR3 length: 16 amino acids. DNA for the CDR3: TGTGCCAGCAGTAGGGGGACAGGGGATAGCAATCAGCCCCAGCATTTT. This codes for CASSRGTGDSNQPQHF.

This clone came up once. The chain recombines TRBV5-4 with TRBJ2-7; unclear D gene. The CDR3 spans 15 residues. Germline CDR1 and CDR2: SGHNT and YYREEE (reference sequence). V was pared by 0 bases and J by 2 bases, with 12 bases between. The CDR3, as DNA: TGTGCCAGCAGCTTGGCCGGGCCCATGGCCTACGAGCAGTACTTC. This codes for CASSLAGPMAYEQYF.

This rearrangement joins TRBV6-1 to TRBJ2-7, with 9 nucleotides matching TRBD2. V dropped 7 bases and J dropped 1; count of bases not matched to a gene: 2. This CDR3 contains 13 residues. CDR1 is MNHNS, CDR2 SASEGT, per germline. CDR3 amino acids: CASIAGDSYEQYF. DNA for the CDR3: TGTGCCAGCATAGCGGGGGATTCCTACGAGCAGTACTTC.

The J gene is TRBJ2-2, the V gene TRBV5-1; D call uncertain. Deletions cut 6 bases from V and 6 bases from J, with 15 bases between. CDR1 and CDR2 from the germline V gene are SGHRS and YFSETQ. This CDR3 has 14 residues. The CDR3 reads CASTETQTPGELFF. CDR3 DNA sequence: TGCGCCAGCACCGAGACCCAGACTCCCGGGGAGCTGTTTTTT.

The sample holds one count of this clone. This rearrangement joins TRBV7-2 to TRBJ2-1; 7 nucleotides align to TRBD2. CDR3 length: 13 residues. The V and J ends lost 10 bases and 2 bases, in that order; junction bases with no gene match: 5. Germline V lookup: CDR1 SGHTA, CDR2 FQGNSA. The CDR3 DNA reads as TGTGCCACAAAAGCGGGAACCTACAATGAGCAGTTCTTC. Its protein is CATKAGTYNEQFF.

Here the CDR3 reads CASSLAPGLADTQYF. DNA of the CDR3: TGTGCCAGCAGCTTAGCCCCGGGACTAGCAGATACGCAGTATTTT. The chain joins TRBV7-9 to TRBJ2-3; TRBD2 matches 8 bases. The CDR3 runs 15 residues. Germline trimming cut 0 bases from V and 4 bases from J; bases unmatched to any gene: 3. The V gene's germline CDR1 is SEHNR and CDR2 FQNEAQ (reference sequence). Full variable domain (rest looked up from reference TRBV7-9 and TRBJ2-3): DTGVSQNPRHKITKRGQNVTFRCDPISEHNRLYWYRQTLGQGPEFLTYFQNEAQLEKSRLLSDRFSAERPKGSFSTLEIQRTEQGDSAMYLCASSLAPGLADTQYFGPGTRLTVL.

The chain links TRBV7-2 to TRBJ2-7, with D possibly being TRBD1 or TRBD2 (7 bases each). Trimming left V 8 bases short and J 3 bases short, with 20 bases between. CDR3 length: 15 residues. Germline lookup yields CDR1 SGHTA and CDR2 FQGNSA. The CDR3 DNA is TGTGCCAGCGGGCGGGCAGGGGGGGCCCACTACGAGCAGTACTTC. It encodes CASGRAGGAHYEQYF. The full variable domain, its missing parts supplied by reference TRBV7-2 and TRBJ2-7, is GAGVSQSPSNKVTEKGKDVELRCDPISGHTALYWYRQSLGQGLEFLIYFQGNSAPDKSGLPSDRFSAERTGGSVSTLTIQRTQQEDSAVYLCASGRAGGAHYEQYFGPGTRLTVT.

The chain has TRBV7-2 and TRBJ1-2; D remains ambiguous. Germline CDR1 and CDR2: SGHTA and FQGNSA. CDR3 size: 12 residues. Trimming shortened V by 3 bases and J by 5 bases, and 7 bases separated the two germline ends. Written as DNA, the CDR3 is TGTGCCAGCAGCTTGGACGGGTATGGCTACACCTTC. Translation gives CASSLDGYGYTF.

The CDR3 nucleotides read TGCGCCAGCAGCCCGGCCCCCAAAGAGACCCAGTACTTC. Amino acid sequence: CASSPAPKETQYF. This rearrangement joins TRBV5-1 to TRBJ2-5; the D is unclear. The germline CDR1 and CDR2 sequences are SGHRS and YFSETQ. V was pared by 4 bases and J by 3 bases, with 10 bases between. This CDR3 has 13 residues.

The CDR3, as DNA: TGTGCCAGCAGCCCCCCCGTCAGGACAACCGGGGAGCTGTTTTTT. This translates into CASSPPVRTTGELFF. The V call is TRBV7-2, the J call TRBJ2-2, with a tentative D call TRBD1 (5 bases). Germline CDR1 is SGHTA and CDR2 is FQGNSA. This CDR3 has 15 residues. The V end lost 5 bases, the J end lost 5 bases, and 15 bases lay between the germline ends.

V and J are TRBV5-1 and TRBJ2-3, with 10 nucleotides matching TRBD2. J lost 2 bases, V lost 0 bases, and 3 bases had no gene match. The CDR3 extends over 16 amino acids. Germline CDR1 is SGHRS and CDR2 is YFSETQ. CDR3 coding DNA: TGCGCCAGCAGCTTGGGGACTAGCGGCCTCACAGATACGCAGTATTTT. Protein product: CASSLGTSGLTDTQYF.

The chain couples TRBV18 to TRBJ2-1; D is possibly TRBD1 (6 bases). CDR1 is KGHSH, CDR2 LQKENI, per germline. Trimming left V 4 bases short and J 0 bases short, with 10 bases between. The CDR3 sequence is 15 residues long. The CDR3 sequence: CASSQGVSSYNEQFF. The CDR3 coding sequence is TGTGCCAGCTCACAGGGGGTAAGCTCCTACAATGAGCAGTTCTTC.

DNA for the CDR3: TGTGCCAGCAGCTCCATGGGGGGAGAGACCCAGTACTTC. Amino acids: CASSSMGGETQYF. The V and J genes are TRBV9 and TRBJ2-5, with D perhaps TRBD2 (6 bases). Trimming left V 4 bases short and J 4 bases short, with 11 bases between. The CDR3 totals 13 residues. Germline CDR1 and CDR2: SGDLS and YYNGEE.